The source of this T cell receptor (beta chain) is a study of shared clonotypes between healthy human individuals. Study-level results: Naive subsets typically showed greater estimated richness than memory subsets.

CDR3 size: 17 residues. The J segment lost 4 bases and the V segment lost 2 bases, leaving 10 bases of the junction unmatched. Concerning this clone: No antigen is known for it.

Produced via immunoSEQ multiplex PCR; TCRdb's table is partial and in-frame only. The table has about 1.5 million clones, 95% to 99% seen once. The origin of this receptor is a man aged 25-40 years in good health. This sequence joins TRBV23-1 and TRBJ2-3; TRBD2 matches 9 bases. TRBV23-1 is an ORF; its function is uncertain. Sequences were obtained from naive CD4+ T cells sorted from blood. As to subset: CD45RA+ positively selected. The CDR3 region has the DNA TGCGCCAGCAGTCAAGGGGGCGTAGCGGGAGCCCCAGATACGCAGTATTTT. This encodes CASSQGGVAGAPDTQYF.